This record looks at one T cell receptor beta chain sequence and its context. The record originates from a study of blood T cell repertoires in COVID-19. Only in-frame clones appear in the TCRdb table, and some are missing; sequencing was by immunoSEQ multiplex PCR. The sample carries some 380,000 clones, around 90% recorded once. CDR1 and CDR2 from the germline V gene are DFQATT and SNEGSKA (reference sequence). Trimming took 7 bases from V and 5 from J, leaving 11 bases between them. The CDR3 runs to 11 residues. This clonotype was obtained from a woman between 35 and 50 years old with acute COVID-19. V and J are TRBV20-1 and TRBJ2-5; possible D gene TRBD1, 5 bases. Sequencing used PBMCs or T cells enriched from blood (not recorded which). DNA for the CDR3: TGCAGTGTAGGGGATTGGGAGACCCAGTACTTC. Translating it yields CSVGDWETQYF.